Here is one T cell receptor beta chain with its context. Its antigen is still unknown. Sequencing instrument: NextSeq 550. The Human TCR Profiling Kit (MiLaboratory) was used to prepare UMI-labeled 5' RACE TRB cDNA libraries. cDNA synthesis used the entire amount of extracted RNA, and PCR amplification then used the entire amount of cDNA produced. Libraries were prepared in parallel using an identical number of PCR cycles. The paper's processing steps were these. With a minimum of two reads required per UMI, MIGEC and MiXCR pulled out about 49,000 +/- 11,000 unique UMI-labeled TRB cDNA molecules from each library. On average, about 40,000 +/- 10,000 functional in-frame TRB CDR3 nucleotide clonotypes lacking stop codons were found per library. Diversity metrics, including normalized Shannon-Wiener and Chao1, were computed in VDJtools after downsampling to 5000 UMI-labeled TRB molecules per sample. VDJtools computed clonotype-size-weighted physicochemical properties of the central five CDR3 residues: interaction energy, strength, volume and Kidera factor 4. Once TCRdb had reprocessed the reads, it stored one entry per CDR3 protein sequence and supplied no DNA. These V and J calls derive from TCRdb rather than the authors' analysis. The sample has some 100,000 distinct CDR3 sequences on record. Just over 0.35% of the sample is in the top ten clones.

This record comes from a study of CXCR3-negative and CXCR3-positive naive CD8 T cells (dated by TCRdb to between 2017 and 2020). About the full investigation: In total, about 130 million TRB reads were obtained, or roughly 1.5 +/- 0.3 million reads per library. Diversity and physicochemical repertoire analyses were performed on about a dozen donors pooled from two independent experiments. Naive subsets from roughly 5 donors and memory cells from 3 donors were included in the TRBV-TRBJ cluster analysis.

The CDR3 spans 17 residues, from the cysteine through the phenylalanine. No DNA sequence is on record. CDR1 and CDR2 are read off the germline V gene as MGHRA and YSYEKL. For each CD8+ T cell subset, flow sorting was done in triplicate, and 310,000 or so cells per subset went directly into RLT lysis buffer. Naive CD8+ T cells were defined stringently as CD45RO-CCR7+CD27+CD95- to exclude memory contaminants. Peripheral blood mononuclear cells were isolated from buffy coats by standard density gradient centrifugation. A FACSAria III was used to flow-sort naive CD8+ T cells into CXCR3-negative and CXCR3-positive populations. An RNeasy Mini Kit was used to extract total RNA from the sorted cells. General study outcomes and caveats: Freshly isolated PBMCs were used for most assays because CXCR3 expression partially decreased after cryopreservation. TRBV-TRBJ usage was similar between naive CXCR3-negative and CXCR3-positive cells from the same donor, while memory cells showed distinct patterns. Surface CD5, linked to self-reactivity in mice, was comparable between naive subsets; TCR interaction strength was therefore also inferred from TRB CDR3 physicochemical properties. TRB CDR3s from CXCR3-positive naive cells showed higher hydrophobicity (lower Kidera factor 4), lower energy, and higher strength and volume indices than CXCR3-negative naive cells. Both naive subsets had comparably high repertoire diversity, while memory CD8+ T cells had much lower repertoire diversity.

The sequence joins TRBV4-1 to TRBJ1-1. The sequenced material came from naive CXCR3+ CD8+ T cells from blood. The sample's cell subset or site label is to be understood as: CD45RO-CCR7+CD27+CD95- naive CD8+ T cells expressing CXCR3 (TNR3+). The TCR sequence derives from a human donor in good health. Some clones in this sample may be carry-over from other donors' samples. For the CDR3, the sequence is CASSQDPPSAMNTEAFF.